This record looks at one T cell receptor (beta chain) sequence and its context. Indicated treatment: oral pan-JAK inhibitor, 5-10 mg twice daily. Extracted RNA was reverse transcribed, and the resulting cDNA served as sequencing template. Generated by immunoSEQ multiplex PCR, the TCRdb table keeps only in-frame clones and is missing some. Found here are 150,000 to 200,000 clones, 65% of them singletons; the top ten hold 0.91%. This specimen belongs to a study of CD8+ T cells in alopecia areata. The trim removed 9 bases at V and 0 bases at J, leaving 4 bases unmatched. The CDR3 has 14 residues. From germline, CDR1 is MNHNS and CDR2 SASEGT.

This TCR was recovered from a human donor with alopecia areata. Material: CD4+ T cells sorted from blood, obtained at week 4, from a patient treated with tofacitinib. This sequence joins TRBV6-1 and TRBJ1-5, with 8 bases lining up with TRBD1. The CDR3 here is CASADRVSNQPQHF. The CDR3 DNA sequence: TGTGCCAGTGCGGACAGGGTTAGCAATCAGCCCCAGCATTTT.